These 13 T cell receptor beta chains originate from one sample sequenced in a study of blood T cell repertoires in COVID-19. The assay was immunoSEQ multiplex PCR, and TCRdb's table has in-frame clones only and misses some. The sample holds 250,000 to 300,000 clones, roughly 92% seen once. The sequenced material came from peripheral blood. The source is a young woman with COVID-19, enrolled during active disease.

The rearrangement joins TRBV29-1 to TRBJ1-1; 7 nucleotides match TRBD1. The CDR3 runs to 13 residues. V trimming: 7 bases; J trimming: 0 bases; junction bases outside the gene matches: 5. CDR1 SQVTM and CDR2 ANQGSEA come from the germline V gene. Here the CDR3 DNA reads TGCAGCGCTGGGACAGACGTGAACACTGAAGCTTTCTTT. Its translation: CSAGTDVNTEAFF.

The chain links TRBV28 to TRBJ2-2, with D perhaps matching TRBD1 (6 bases). The ends were cut back, 4 bases at V and 2 bases at J, with 11 bases in the middle. This CDR3 is built from 15 residues. Germline CDR1 reads MDHEN; CDR2 reads SYDVKM. As DNA, the CDR3 is TGTGCCAGCAGTTCGTCAGGGGTCAACACCGGGGAGCTGTTTTTT. Protein: CASSSSGVNTGELFF.

The rearrangement uses TRBV7-2 and TRBJ1-2, with 8 bases lining up with TRBD1. The ends lost 4 bases at V and 8 bases at J; junction bases unmatched: 15. CDR1 and CDR2 from the germline V gene are SGHTA and FQGNSA. This CDR3 region has 16 residues. This CDR3 is CASSSNRGQGAWGYTF. DNA of the CDR3: TGTGCCAGCAGCTCCAACCGGGGGCAGGGGGCTTGGGGCTACACCTTC.

The J gene is TRBJ2-3, the V gene TRBV18; possibly TRBD2 for D (6 bases). The CDR3 totals 15 residues. CDR1 KGHSH and CDR2 LQKENI come from the germline V gene. The ends were cut back, 8 bases at V and 0 bases at J, with 15 bases in the middle. The CDR3 bases are TGTGCCAGCCGCTTAACTAGCTCTAGCACAGATACGCAGTATTTT. Translating gives CASRLTSSSTDTQYF.

V gene TRBV5-4 combines with J gene TRBJ2-1; D possibly corresponds to TRBD2 (6 bases). Per germline, CDR1 SGHNT and CDR2 YYREEE (reference sequence). This CDR3 spans 16 amino acids. The V end was cut by 4 bases, the J end by 5 bases, with 19 bases between. CDR3 protein: CASSLKTSFSDNEQFF. DNA of the CDR3: TGTGCCAGCAGCCTAAAGACTAGTTTTTCGGACAATGAGCAGTTCTTC.

V and J are TRBV6-2 or TRBV6-3 and TRBJ2-7, with 16 nucleotides matching TRBD2. CDR1 and CDR2 (germline): MNHEY, SVGEGT. The junction had 7 bases not matched to a gene; V was cut back by 6 bases and J by 2 bases. This CDR3 comprises 17 residues. DNA of the CDR3: TGTGCCAGCAGCCCCGGGACTAGCGGGAGGGCCGCCTACGAGCAGTACTTC. This encodes CASSPGTSGRAAYEQYF.

This clone was counted once. The J gene is TRBJ1-1, the V gene TRBV11-2, with 7 bases identical to TRBD1. This CDR3 has 15 amino acids. CDR1 and CDR2 from the germline V gene are SGHAT and FQNNGV. V was pared by 3 bases and J by 2 bases, with 6 bases of the junction left unmatched. As DNA, the CDR3 is TGTGCCAGCAGCTTTATAACAGGGGCAAACACTGAAGCTTTCTTT. Its translation is CASSFITGANTEAFF.

The chain is built from TRBV5-1 and TRBJ1-6; D is undetermined. Per the germline V gene, CDR1 is SGHRS and CDR2 is YFSETQ. Between the trimmed V and J ends, which lost 0 bases and 9 bases, there was a span of 4 bases. The CDR3 covers 12 residues. This chain's CDR3 is CASSLDGSPLHF. The CDR3 DNA is TGCGCCAGCAGCTTGGACGGTTCACCCCTCCACTTT.

This chain joins TRBV28 and TRBJ1-2; D uncertain. The CDR3 consists of 15 residues. V lost 6 bases and J lost 4, with 18 bases in between. Germline V gene data show CDR1 as MDHEN and CDR2 as SYDVKM. The CDR3 DNA reads TGTGCCAGCAGCCGTGAGGGAGCTTCAACCTATGGCTACACCTTC. As protein: CASSREGASTYGYTF.

This chain's CDR3 is CASSLLGGISGELFF. Here the CDR3 DNA reads TGTGCCAGCAGCTTGTTGGGGGGGATCTCCGGGGAGCTGTTTTTT. The chain uses TRBV5-4 and TRBJ2-2, with 7 bases identical to TRBD2. Losses at the gene ends were 1 base for V and 6 bases for J; bases not matched to a gene: 6. The CDR3 spans 15 residues. Germline CDR1 reads SGHNT; CDR2 reads YYREEE (reference sequence).

The chain is built from TRBV7-2 and TRBJ2-1, with 12 bases identical to TRBD2. Losses at the gene ends were 2 bases for V and 6 bases for J; bases not matched to a gene: 11. CDR1 is SGHTA, CDR2 FQGNSA, per germline. The length of the CDR3 is 18 residues. CDR3 nucleotides: TGTGCCAGCAGCTTACGGCTAGCGGGAGGGCCCGTATCCAATGAGCAGTTCTTC. It translates to CASSLRLAGGPVSNEQFF.

V usage is TRBV7-9 and J usage is TRBJ2-2, with 10 bases lining up with TRBD2. The CDR3 is 17 residues long. V lost 2 bases, J lost 4 bases, and 7 bases stayed unmatched. The germline V gene has CDR1 SEHNR and CDR2 FQNEAQ (reference sequence). The CDR3 DNA reads TGTGCCAGCAGCTTATCCCTAGCGGGAGTAGTCACCGGGGAGCTGTTTTTT. It encodes CASSLSLAGVVTGELFF.

The rearrangement links TRBV3-1 (or the pseudogene TRBV3-2) to TRBJ1-1; weak D call: TRBD1 (5 bases). The CDR3 sequence is 15 residues long. The V gene lost 8 bases and the J gene lost 4 bases, with 20 bases spanning the gap. Germline lookup yields CDR1 LGHDT and CDR2 YNNKEL (reference sequence). CDR3 protein: CASAPRSGGGTEAFF. The CDR3 bases are TGTGCCAGCGCGCCAAGGTCCGGCGGGGGCACTGAAGCTTTCTTT.